This T cell receptor (beta chain) originates from a study of T cells after yellow fever vaccination. This clonotype appeared a few times. Its antigen is as yet unknown. Germline loops: CDR1 SGHAT, CDR2 FQNNGV. J gave up 7 bases and V 5 bases, and 11 bases lay outside the gene matches. This CDR3 is built from 16 residues. General study points: Shared CD4/CD8 clonotypes were a small share, likely from convergent recombination. High-abundance clonotypes from the bulk population could contaminate FACS-sorted repertoires.

From the 5' RACE reads, TCRdb called clonotypes with MiXCR, one entry per CDR3 protein. The data contain a few hundred thousand distinct CDR3 sequences, roughly 9% of them singletons. The clonotype was recovered from a man aged 18 to 29 who received the YFV17D yellow fever vaccine. The chain combines TRBV11-2 with TRBJ2-2; 9 positions match TRBD1. The sequences come from CD4+ T cells sorted from PBMCs, collected 5 days after the yellow fever booster vaccination. The chain's CDR3 is CASSGQTGTGHGELFF. DNA for the CDR3: TGTGCCAGCAGCGGCCAAACCGGGACAGGGCACGGGGAGCTGTTTTTT.